This T cell receptor beta chain was retrieved from a study of Graves' ophthalmopathy and Graves' hyperthyroidism. Study conclusions and caveats: Using 13 signatures, a model distinguished ophthalmopathy from stable hyperthyroidism, reaching about 85% sensitivity and 80% to 83% specificity. Blood shared most expanded thyroid clonotypes above 0.001 frequency.

The TCR beta CDR3 regions underwent amplification from RNA transcripts. First-round RT-PCR relied on HTBI primers, and a second-round multiplex PCR came next. In TCRdb, the multiplex PCR reads were re-called with MiXCR into one record per CDR3 protein. The sample yields 340,000 or so distinct CDR3 sequences, roughly 17% seen once. This clonotype was detected many times. Its antigen is not identified. The CDR3 is 15 residues long. Germline V gives CDR1 SGHAT, CDR2 FQNNGV. With 0 bases removed from V and 2 bases from J, the gap between germline ends came to 9 bases. Clinical symptoms, serum thyroxine, TRAb, thyroid ultrasound and orbital computed tomography formed the basis of diagnosis. It was from under 13 ml of fresh peripheral blood that the PBMCs came.

The sequencing sample was made of peripheral blood. The sequence came from an adult man with Graves' ophthalmopathy. The rearrangement uses TRBV11-2 and TRBJ2-3, with D unresolved. In nucleotides, the CDR3 is TGTGCCAGCAGCTTAGATGGGTCTACCACAGATACGCAGTATTTT. It translates to CASSLDGSTTDTQYF.